The 5 T cell receptor beta chains below come from one sample, sequenced in a study of blood T cell repertoires in COVID-19. The method was immunoSEQ multiplex PCR; TCRdb's version includes in-frame clones alone and lacks a portion of them. The sample shows over 9,000 clones, about 90% of them seen only once. Sequenced input: peripheral blood. The receptors were gathered from a man in his fifties or sixties with acute or convalescent COVID-19.

The CDR3 DNA is TGTGCTAGTGGTCCCGATCTAGGTAATGAGCAGTTCTTC. Amino acids: CASGPDLGNEQFF. V and J are TRBV12-5 and TRBJ2-1; D unclear. Germline CDR1 and CDR2: LGHNT and FRNRAP. This CDR3 is 13 amino acids long. Trimming took off 5 bases at V and 7 bases at J, with 12 bases between the two ends. The variable domain in full, with the rest retrieved from reference TRBV12-5 and TRBJ2-1, is DARVTQTPRHKVTEMGQEVTMRCQPILGHNTVFWYRQTMMQGLELLAYFRNRAPLDDSGMPKDRFSAEMPDATLATLKIQPSEPRDSAVYFCASGPDLGNEQFFGPGTRLTVL.

The chain combines TRBV10-2 with TRBJ1-1; 12 bases match TRBD1. The ends lost 6 bases at V and 1 base at J; junction bases unmatched: 6. The CDR3 sequence is 16 residues long. Germline CDR1 and CDR2: WSHSY and SAAADI. For the CDR3, the DNA is TGCGCCAGCAGGGAACCGGGACAGGGGGCGAACACTGAAGCTTTCTTT. Its translation: CASREPGQGANTEAFF.

The V call is TRBV11-2, the J call TRBJ2-7; perhaps TRBD1 as D (6 bases). V was pared by 3 bases and J by 5 bases, with 17 bases between. The V gene's germline CDR1 is SGHAT and CDR2 FQNNGV. This CDR3 is 15 amino acids long. CDR3 in DNA: TGTGCCAGCAGCTTCCCCGATAAGGGGGTTGACGAGCAGTACTTC. It encodes CASSFPDKGVDEQYF.

The J gene is TRBJ2-3, the V gene TRBV14; D may be TRBD2 (6 bases). Trimming cost V 2 bases and J 3 bases, with 9 bases left between them. This CDR3 is 14 amino acids long. Germline V gene data show CDR1 as SGHDN and CDR2 as FVKESK. CDR3 DNA sequence: TGTGCCAGCAGCCAACCGGGGGTGACAGATACGCAGTATTTT. Its protein is CASSQPGVTDTQYF. Looking up the rest from reference TRBV14 and TRBJ2-3 gives the full variable domain: EAGVTQFPSHSVIEKGQTVTLRCDPISGHDNLYWYRRVMGKEIKFLLHFVKESKQDESGMPNNRFLAERTGGTYSTLKVQPAELEDSGVYFCASSQPGVTDTQYFGPGTRLTVL.

This chain joins TRBV2 and TRBJ1-2, with TRBD1 matching 8 bases. V lost 6 bases and J lost 4; bases outside the gene matches: 4. This CDR3 spans 13 amino acids. Germline CDR1 is SNHLY and CDR2 is FYNNEI. The CDR3 DNA follows: TGTGCCAGCAGAACCGGGACAGGCTATGGCTACACCTTC. Protein product: CASRTGTGYGYTF.